This is a list of T cell receptor beta chains from one sample in a study of T cells in localized non-small cell lung cancer. TCRdb's copy holds only in-frame clones and misses some; the assay was immunoSEQ multiplex PCR. The table records around 50,000 clones, just over 85% of them present only once. The sequenced sample was peripheral blood, obtained before any cancer treatment. All receptors derive from a woman between 35 and 75 years old with stage I lung adenocarcinoma. CDR3s include the opening cysteine and the closing phenylalanine or tryptophan. Fields, in order: CDR3 protein, V gene, J gene, CDR3 length.

CSVATGFGKDEKLFF	TRBV29-1	TRBJ1-4	15
CSVGLGHSGNTIYF	TRBV29-1	TRBJ1-3	14
CASSPQGAKNIQYF	TRBV18	TRBJ2-4	14
CASSRQDYNSPLHF	TRBV6-6	TRBJ1-6	14
CASSIEQGPYGYTF	TRBV19	TRBJ1-2	14
CASSLGGTGFSGNTIYF	TRBV7-8	TRBJ1-3	17
CATSRKTGYGYTF	TRBV15	TRBJ1-2	13
CASSQWTSGATDTQYF	TRBV4-2	TRBJ2-3	16
CSVQGATNEKLFF	TRBV29-1	TRBJ1-4	13
CASGKNMNTEAFF	TRBV6-4	TRBJ1-1	13
CASSQDMGRRETQYF	TRBV4-3	TRBJ2-5	15
CASSQGRGGGEQYF	TRBV4-3	TRBJ2-7	14
CASSFKANTEAFF	TRBV5-6	TRBJ1-1	13
CAIGSALNTGELFF	TRBV10-3	TRBJ2-2	14
CASSIVVSSGNTIYF	TRBV19	TRBJ1-3	15
CAWKWGRTNTEAFF	TRBV30	TRBJ1-1	14
CASSQDTATDTQYF	TRBV4-3	TRBJ2-3	14
CASTRGSSYNEQFF	TRBV19	TRBJ2-1	14
CSVDRSYGYTF	TRBV29-1	TRBJ1-2	11
CASSLNLPIEGAFF	TRBV5-1	TRBJ1-1	14
CASRTAPYEQYF	TRBV13	TRBJ2-7	12
CATGETDGEGGYTF	TRBV27	TRBJ1-2	14
CASSQDLGGPLLEQYF	TRBV4-1	TRBJ2-7	16
CASSEPPNQPQHF	TRBV2	TRBJ1-5	13
CASRTEQGLEKLFF	TRBV2	TRBJ1-4	14
CASSLDREQYF	TRBV5-1	TRBJ2-7	11
CASSPGGAGYTNQPQHF	TRBV27	TRBJ1-5	17
CASSTGTDWNYGYTF	TRBV6-5	TRBJ1-2	15
CASSVAVGPGANVLTF	TRBV9	TRBJ2-6	16
CASSQDPGTEQFF	TRBV4-2	TRBJ2-1	13
CASSLGGGNTIYF	TRBV7-6	TRBJ1-3	13
CASSLARAGGFAEAFF	TRBV7-6	TRBJ1-1	16
CASSPGLGNTIYF	TRBV19	TRBJ1-3	13
CASSQETQTNTGELFF	TRBV4-3	TRBJ2-2	16
CAISALTGRTEAFF	TRBV10-3	TRBJ1-1	14
CASSLIEWNTEAFF	TRBV5-1	TRBJ1-1	14
CASSPGLTDTQYF	TRBV19	TRBJ2-3	13
CASSWTGTGNSYEQYF	TRBV5-6	TRBJ2-7	16
CASRPSGGATDTQYF	TRBV7-6	TRBJ2-3	15
CASTLSGSTLSPLHF	TRBV10-2	TRBJ1-6	15
CASSRRQGTEAFF	TRBV11-3	TRBJ1-1	13
CASSPGRIEETQYF	TRBV7-8	TRBJ2-5	14